Below are 29 T cell receptor beta chains sequenced from a single sample in a study of metastatic and nonmetastatic thyroid tumors. Using MiXCR, TCRdb reanalyzed the PCR reads. This sample yields under 50,000 clones, of which less than 25% are seen a single time; approximately 3.6% belongs to the top ten. Each patient went into thyroid surgery without having received any treatment. The source material was blood. These receptors all come from a male donor with papillary thyroid cancer or a benign thyroid nodule (not recorded which). Some clones in this sample may be carry-over from other donors' samples.

This clone was counted between two and nine times. The chain couples TRBV6-5 to TRBJ2-1; TRBD2 agrees at 8 bases. In germline, CDR1 is MNHEY, CDR2 SVGAGI. The CDR3 length is 17 residues. The V gene end was trimmed by 6 bases and the J gene end by 8 bases; junction bases not matched to a gene: 18. The CDR3 nucleotides read TGTGCCAGCAGCCCCATGTATCGACTAGCGATAACAGATGAGCAGTTCTTC. It encodes CASSPMYRLAITDEQFF.

This clone was seen at least ten times. V usage is TRBV6-1 and J usage is TRBJ2-2, with 8 positions matching TRBD2. CDR1 and CDR2 (germline): MNHNS, SASEGT. This CDR3 is 15 amino acids long. J gave up 4 bases and V 5 bases, and 6 bases lay outside the gene matches. CDR3 in amino acids: CASSSAAGGTGELFF. CDR3 nucleotides: TGTGCCAGCAGTTCCGCCGCGGGAGGCACCGGGGAGCTGTTTTTT.

V and J are TRBV27 and TRBJ2-7; 10 bases line up with TRBD1. The CDR3 consists of 15 residues. V lost 3 bases and J lost 10; bases outside the gene matches: 12. Germline V lookup: CDR1 MNHEY, CDR2 SMNVEV (reference sequence). The CDR3 loop is CASSFSGTGARDQYF. The CDR3 coding sequence is TGTGCCAGCAGTTTCTCCGGGACAGGGGCGCGGGATCAGTACTTC.

In this sample, this clone turned up many times. The chain combines TRBV20-1 with TRBJ1-1; tentative D call: TRBD1 (5 bases). The germline V and J ends were trimmed by 5 bases and 3 bases, with 22 bases remaining between them. The germline V gene has CDR1 DFQATT and CDR2 SNEGSKA (reference sequence). CDR3 length: 16 amino acids. CDR3 protein: CSASPGDAPPDTEAFF. The CDR3 DNA is TGCAGTGCTTCCCCCGGGGACGCCCCACCGGACACTGAAGCTTTCTTT.

This clone was found a few times. The chain has TRBV10-1 and TRBJ2-1; D is uncertain. Trimming cost V 8 bases and J 9 bases, with 14 bases left between them. Germline CDR1 WNHNN, CDR2 SYGVQD (reference sequence). The length of the CDR3 is 12 residues. Written as DNA, the CDR3 is TGCGCCAGCGTACAATACCTTGGTGAGCAGTTCTTC. Amino acids: CASVQYLGEQFF.

This clone was seen many times. The chain employs TRBV27 and TRBJ2-3, with D tentatively TRBD2 (6 bases). This CDR3 is built from 16 residues. Trimming pared 1 base from V and 3 bases from J, leaving 14 bases between. Germline values: CDR1 MNHEY, CDR2 SMNVEV (reference sequence). DNA of the CDR3: TGTGCCAGCAGTTTATGGAGGGGCGAGAGAACAGATACGCAGTATTTT. As protein: CASSLWRGERTDTQYF.

A few counts support this clone. The chain couples TRBV20-1 to TRBJ2-7, with 10 bases fitting TRBD2. Germline V gene data show CDR1 as DFQATT and CDR2 as SNEGSKA (reference sequence). After removal of 6 bases from V and 2 bases from J, the junction contained 16 bases not matched to a gene. The CDR3 extends over 17 amino acids. The CDR3 reads CSAGGGLAGGPTYEQYF. The CDR3 coding sequence is TGCAGTGCGGGAGGGGGGTTAGCGGGAGGCCCGACCTACGAGCAGTACTTC.

The chain couples TRBV6-1 to TRBJ2-1; maybe TRBD1 (6 bases). The V gene's germline CDR1 is MNHNS and CDR2 SASEGT. Trimming removed 7 bases at V and 9 bases at J, with 13 bases between. This CDR3 has 12 residues. The DNA of the CDR3 is TGTGCCAGCATCCTTGACAGGTGTGAGCAGTTCTTC. This codes for CASILDRCEQFF.

This clone was counted ten times or more. This may come from a read error, since a much larger clone is one base off. The J gene is TRBJ2-7, the V gene TRBV6-2 or TRBV6-3, with TRBD1 matching over 9 bases. The CDR3 is 14 amino acids. Trimming at V came to 4 bases and at J to 6 bases, leaving 7 bases not matched to a gene. CDR1 and CDR2 from the germline V gene are MNHEY and SVGEGT. CDR3 sequence: CASSSRDRACEQYF. CDR3 nucleotide sequence: TGTGCCAGCAGTTCCCGGGACAGGGCCTGCGAGCAGTACTTC.

This clone showed up many times. This rearrangement joins TRBV4-1 to TRBJ2-1; 8 nucleotides align to TRBD2. The germline gives CDR1 MGHRA, CDR2 YSYEKL. Germline trimming cut 3 bases from V and 7 bases from J; bases unmatched to any gene: 14. The length of the CDR3 is 17 residues. CDR3 coding DNA: TGCGCCAGCAGCCAGGGGGGATACCGGGGGGGCCGGAATGAGCAGTTCTTC. This translates into CASSQGGYRGGRNEQFF.

This clone was counted only a few times. This rearrangement joins TRBV20-1 to TRBJ1-4; D ambiguous. The CDR3 runs 19 residues. V gave up 1 base and J gave up 8 bases, with 29 bases separating them. The V gene's germline CDR1 is DFQATT and CDR2 SNEGSKA (reference sequence). The CDR3 here is CSARASLSEQLQVVEKLFF. The CDR3 DNA reads as TGCAGTGCTAGAGCATCCCTAAGTGAGCAGCTCCAAGTCGTGGAAAAACTGTTTTTT.

Comment on this clone: The junction differs from germline at one of its ends, possibly a read error. This chain joins TRBV6-1 and TRBJ1-1, with D possibly being TRBD1 (6 bases). Germline values: CDR1 MNHNS, CDR2 SASEGT. The CDR3 consists of 17 residues. CDR3 nucleotides: TGTGCCAGCAGTGAAGCGTACACAGGGAGTTTGGACATTGAATCTTTCTTT. Protein sequence: CASSEAYTGSLDIESFF.

This clone was found a few times. With a much larger clone just one base away, this may be a read error. The CDR3 DNA is TGTGCCAGCAGCCGCAGGTCAACTAATGAAAAACTGTTTTTT. Protein product: CASSRRSTNEKLFF. The V gene is TRBV3-1, the J gene TRBJ1-4, with D hard to call. Trimming took 4 bases from V and 0 from J, leaving 6 bases between them. Germline V lookup: CDR1 LGHDT, CDR2 YNNKEL (reference sequence). The CDR3 has 14 residues.

The chain is built from TRBV30 and TRBJ2-2; the match to TRBD1 covers 7 bases. Per germline, CDR1 GTSNPN and CDR2 SVGIG (reference sequence). This CDR3 is 15 amino acids long. Losses at the gene ends were 5 bases for V and 2 bases for J; bases not matched to a gene: 8. CDR3 region: CAWDLGQANTGELFF. In nucleotides, the CDR3 is TGTGCCTGGGACTTAGGACAGGCTAACACCGGGGAGCTGTTTTTT.

The chain employs TRBV2 and TRBJ2-7, with D perhaps TRBD1 (6 bases). Trimming cost V 3 bases and J 4 bases, with 13 bases left between them. CDR3 length: 14 residues. The V gene's germline CDR1 is SNHLY and CDR2 FYNNEI. The CDR3 spells CASSEATGAYEQYF. The CDR3, as DNA: TGTGCCAGCAGTGAGGCGACAGGCGCTTACGAGCAGTACTTC. Variable domain in full (rest from reference TRBV2 and TRBJ2-7): EPEVTQTPSHQVTQMGQEVILRCVPISNHLYFYWYRQILGQKVEFLVSFYNNEISEKSEIFDDQFSVERPDGSNFTLKIRSTKLEDSAMYFCASSEATGAYEQYFGPGTRLTVT.

This clone was seen many times. V usage is TRBV3-1 and J usage is TRBJ2-1; perhaps TRBD1 as D (6 bases). Germline V gene sequence: CDR1 LGHDT, CDR2 YNNKEL (reference sequence). The ends were cut back, 0 bases at V and 12 bases at J, with 33 bases in the middle. This CDR3 has 20 amino acids. The CDR3 nucleotides read TGTGCCAGCAGCCAAGATTTCACAGGGTCGGAGTCAATGACCACAATGAGGCAGTTCTTC. Translating gives CASSQDFTGSESMTTMRQFF.

This clone was observed many times. The CDR3 coding sequence is TGTGCCAGCAGCCTACTGGGTGAGCAGTTCTTC. It codes for CASSLLGEQFF. J is TRBJ2-1 and V is TRBV7-9, with no clear D. V lost 5 bases and J lost 9, with 8 bases in between. This CDR3 is built from 11 residues. Germline V gives CDR1 SEHNR, CDR2 FQNEAQ (reference sequence).

This clone was observed a few times. The chain joins TRBV5-6 to TRBJ1-1; D not resolved. Germline values: CDR1 SGHDT, CDR2 YYEEEE. The CDR3 loop spans 15 amino acids. Deletions cut 5 bases from V and 0 bases from J, with 14 bases between. The CDR3 protein is CASRVTRELNTEAFF. Here the CDR3 DNA reads TGTGCCAGCAGGGTGACGAGGGAGTTGAACACTGAAGCTTTCTTT.

A remark on this clone: Additional DNA sequences in this sample encode the identical CDR3. The chain couples TRBV7-2 to TRBJ2-5; D is possibly TRBD2 (6 bases). The CDR3 has 16 residues. Germline assignment: CDR1 SGHTA and CDR2 FQGNSA. V was pared by 2 bases and J by 5 bases, with 18 bases between. The CDR3 DNA follows: TGTGCCAGCAGCTTACTGGGCGGGGCCGCCCGGGAGACCCAGTACTTC. Its protein product is CASSLLGGAARETQYF.

In its sample, this clone was seen many times. The chain employs TRBV12-3 or TRBV12-4 and TRBJ1-1, with TRBD1 as a possible D gene (5 bases). Trimming left V 2 bases short and J 3 bases short, with 7 bases between. The CDR3 length is 13 residues. The CDR3 DNA reads TGTGCCAGCAGTTTACGGGGGGACACTGAAGCTTTCTTT. This encodes CASSLRGDTEAFF.

This clone was seen many times. The chain joins TRBV28 to TRBJ2-1; no reliable D call. CDR1 is MDHEN and CDR2 is SYDVKM in the germline V gene. The V and J ends lost 5 bases and 7 bases respectively, with 9 bases between them. The CDR3 totals 12 residues. CDR3 sequence (DNA): TGTGCCAGCAGTAAGACTTGGAATGAGCAGTTCTTC. It translates to CASSKTWNEQFF.

This clone was seen a few times. Additional DNA sequences in this sample encode the identical CDR3. The J gene is TRBJ2-1, the V gene TRBV7-8, with 11 bases aligning to TRBD2. The trim removed 1 base at V and 8 bases at J, leaving 4 bases unmatched. The germline CDR1 and CDR2 sequences are SGHVS and FQNEAQ. The CDR3 runs 15 residues. CDR3 bases: TGTGCCAGCAGCTTAGGACTAGCGGGATCATATGAGCAGTTCTTC. It specifies CASSLGLAGSYEQFF.

This clone was seen many times. V gene TRBV6-6 combines with J gene TRBJ1-5; D is unclear. CDR1 and CDR2 from the germline V gene are MNHNY and SVGAGI (reference sequence). V lost 3 bases, J lost 11 bases, and 14 bases lay in between. The CDR3 runs 13 residues. CDR3 bases: TGTGCCAGCAGTTATTCCGGATTAGGAACCCAGCATTTT. Its protein is CASSYSGLGTQHF.

This clone was detected ten times or more. This chain joins TRBV3-1 and TRBJ1-6; D might be TRBD1 (5 bases). CDR1 is LGHDT and CDR2 is YNNKEL in the germline V gene (reference sequence). The CDR3 is 14 residues long. V shed 7 bases and J shed 9 bases, with 16 bases lying between them. The CDR3 region is CASNFGGGGSPLHF. CDR3 DNA sequence: TGTGCCAGCAACTTTGGGGGGGGAGGTTCACCCCTCCACTTT.

This clone was recorded at least ten times. The rearrangement joins TRBV18 to TRBJ1-3; D is ambiguous. This CDR3 comprises 14 residues. Germline V gives CDR1 KGHSH, CDR2 LQKENI. V dropped 2 bases and J dropped 3 bases, with 8 bases sitting between them. The CDR3 protein is CASSPGTGGNTIYF. Written as DNA, the CDR3 is TGTGCCAGCTCACCAGGCACCGGTGGAAACACCATATATTTT.

The V call is TRBV7-2, the J call TRBJ2-2; 8 positions match TRBD1. The V and J ends lost 2 bases and 3 bases, in that order; junction bases with no gene match: 2. Germline CDR1 SGHTA, CDR2 FQGNSA. This CDR3 is built from 15 residues. The CDR3 bases are TGTGCCAGCAGCTTACCGGGACAGGACACCGGGGAGCTGTTTTTT. Translated: CASSLPGQDTGELFF.

The chain combines TRBV11-2 with TRBJ2-7; D remains unclear. The V gene's germline CDR1 is SGHAT and CDR2 FQNNGV. Trimming shortened V by 1 base and J by 6 bases, and 10 bases separated the two germline ends. The CDR3 extends over 13 amino acids. Here the CDR3 DNA reads TGTGCCAGCAGCTTAGGGGGTAAAGGCGAGCAGTACTTC. Protein sequence: CASSLGGKGEQYF.

The chain uses TRBV11-3 and TRBJ2-5, with TRBD2 matching 7 bases. J gave up 4 bases and V 8 bases, and 7 bases lay outside the gene matches. CDR1 is SGHNT, CDR2 YENEEA, per germline. CDR3 size: 13 residues. CDR3 nucleotide sequence: TGTGCCAGCGGGGGGTCTAGCGGAGAGACCCAGTACTTC. Protein: CASGGSSGETQYF. The entire variable domain, with the rest obtained from reference TRBV11-3 and TRBJ2-5, is as follows: EAGVVQSPRYKIIEKKQPVAFWCNPISGHNTLYWYLQNLGQGPELLIRYENEEAVDDSQLPKDRFSAERLKGVDSTLKIQPAELGDSAVYLCASGGSSGETQYFGPGTRLLVL.

At least ten counts were recorded for this clone. The chain uses TRBV6-2 or TRBV6-3 and TRBJ2-5; TRBD1 matches at 10 bases. J lost 4 bases, V lost 5 bases, and 4 bases had no gene match. This CDR3 is 14 amino acids long. Germline CDR1 is MNHEY and CDR2 is SVGEGT. As DNA, the CDR3 is TGTGCCAGCAGTCTTGACAGGGGGCGAGAGACCCAGTACTTC. Amino acids: CASSLDRGRETQYF.